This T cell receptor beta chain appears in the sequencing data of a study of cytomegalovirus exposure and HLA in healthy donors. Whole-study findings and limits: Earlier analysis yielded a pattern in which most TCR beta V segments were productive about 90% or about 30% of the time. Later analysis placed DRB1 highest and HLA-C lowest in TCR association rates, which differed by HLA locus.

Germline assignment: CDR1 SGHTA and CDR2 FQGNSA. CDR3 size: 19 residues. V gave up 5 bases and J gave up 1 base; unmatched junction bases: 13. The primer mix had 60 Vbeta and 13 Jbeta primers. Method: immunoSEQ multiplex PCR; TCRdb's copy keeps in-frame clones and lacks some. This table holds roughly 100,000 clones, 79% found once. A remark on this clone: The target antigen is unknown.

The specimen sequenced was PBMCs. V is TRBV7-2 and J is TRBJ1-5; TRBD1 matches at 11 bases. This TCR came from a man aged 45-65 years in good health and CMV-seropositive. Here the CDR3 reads CASSDPGTGGLRSNQPQHF. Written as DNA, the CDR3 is TGTGCCAGCAGCGACCCCGGGACAGGGGGTCTACGGAGCAATCAGCCCCAGCATTTT.